This T cell receptor beta chain was sequenced in a study of PD-L1 blockade in urothelial cancer. Study-level results: Expansion of tumor-associated blood clones at 3 weeks was greater in durable-benefit patients.

Time point of the sample: pretreatment peripheral blood. The CDR3 spans 13 residues. CDR1 and CDR2 (germline): ENHRY, SYGVKD. V lost 6 bases to trimming and J lost 3 bases, with 10 bases between them. The assay was immunoSEQ multiplex PCR, and TCRdb's table has in-frame clones only and misses some. Among about 87,000 clones listed, around 92% were seen once. As for this clone: The antigen is unknown.

The starting material was PBMCs, obtained around atezolizumab (anti-PD-L1) treatment. The V and J genes are TRBV10-3 and TRBJ2-3; weak D call: TRBD2 (5 bases). The receptor's source is a woman aged 80 or older with urothelial cancer. CDR3 coding DNA: TGTGCCATCAGCTTCGGACTGACAGATACGCAGTATTTT. This codes for CAISFGLTDTQYF.